The 20 T cell receptor beta chains presented below share a single source sample, sequenced in a study of PD-L1 blockade in urothelial cancer. Profiled with immunoSEQ multiplex PCR; TCRdb holds only in-frame clones, not every one. Among about 120,000 clones listed, about 89% were seen once. Time point of the sample: peripheral blood 6 weeks after treatment start. Here the sequenced sample was PBMCs, taken around atezolizumab (anti-PD-L1) treatment. These receptor sequences come from a man aged 60-69 years with urothelial cancer.

The chain links TRBV19 to TRBJ2-7; possibly TRBD2 for D (6 bases). Germline CDR1 is LNHDA and CDR2 is SQIVND (reference sequence). Trimming shortened V by 5 bases and J by 4 bases, and 12 bases separated the two germline ends. The CDR3 extends over 13 amino acids. CDR3 protein: CASSQGLAYEQYF. Here the CDR3 DNA reads TGTGCCAGTAGTCAGGGACTGGCGTACGAGCAGTACTTC.

Of note for this clone: Within the sample, other DNA sequences also encode this same CDR3. The V and J genes are TRBV6-5 and TRBJ1-3; D call uncertain. V lost 6 bases, J lost 0 bases, and 12 bases lay in between. This CDR3 spans 15 amino acids. Germline V gene data show CDR1 as MNHEY and CDR2 as SVGAGI. CDR3 DNA sequence: TGTGCCAGCAGGCCGGGGAGTAGCTCTGGAAACACCATATATTTT. Its translation: CASRPGSSSGNTIYF.

This rearrangement joins TRBV5-4 to TRBJ1-6, with 8 bases aligning to TRBD1. Germline V gene data show CDR1 as SGHNT and CDR2 as YYREEE (reference sequence). There are 16 residues in the CDR3. With 5 bases clipped from V and 7 bases from J, the junction kept 11 bases outside the gene matches. For the CDR3, the DNA is TGTGCCAGCAGTAACCCGACAGGGGCCATCAATTCACCCCTCCACTTT. Amino acids: CASSNPTGAINSPLHF.

In nucleotides, the CDR3 is TGTGCCAGCAGTGGAACTAGCGGGAGTATTATCTGGTACGAGCAGTACTTC. Amino acids: CASSGTSGSIIWYEQYF. The chain links TRBV28 to TRBJ2-7; 11 bases map to TRBD2. This CDR3 region has 17 residues. Germline V gives CDR1 MDHEN, CDR2 SYDVKM. The J segment lost 4 bases and the V segment lost 5 bases, leaving 13 bases of the junction unmatched.

This chain links TRBV6-1 with TRBJ1-4; weak D call: TRBD1 (5 bases). The CDR3 has 14 residues. Per germline, CDR1 MNHNS and CDR2 SASEGT. The V and J ends lost 2 bases and 5 bases respectively, with 9 bases between them. CDR3 loop: CASSEHSGNEKLFF. In DNA form, the CDR3 reads TGTGCCAGCAGTGAACATTCAGGGAATGAAAAACTGTTTTTT.

This chain connects TRBV27 to TRBJ1-3, with 7 positions matching TRBD1. Germline values: CDR1 MNHEY, CDR2 SMNVEV (reference sequence). The ends lost 4 bases at V and 7 bases at J; junction bases unmatched: 7. The CDR3 is made up of 14 amino acids. CDR3: CASSSTGLPNTIYF. Written as DNA, the CDR3 is TGTGCCAGCAGTTCGACAGGGCTGCCTAACACCATATATTTT.

This clone was picked up one time. V gene TRBV6-5 combines with J gene TRBJ1-1; 7 nucleotides line up with TRBD1. The germline gives CDR1 MNHEY, CDR2 SVGAGI. The CDR3 spans 14 residues. The trim removed 6 bases at V and 4 bases at J, leaving 8 bases unmatched. The CDR3 here is CASRRQGIATEAFF. CDR3 DNA: TGTGCCAGCAGGCGACAGGGTATCGCCACTGAAGCTTTCTTT.

This chain links TRBV13 with TRBJ2-5; D gene ambiguous. CDR1 and CDR2 (germline): PRHDT, FYEKMQ (reference sequence). V was shortened by 5 bases and J by 5 bases, with 6 bases between the two germline ends. The CDR3 is 11 amino acids. Here the CDR3 reads CASSLSETQYF. The CDR3 bases are TGTGCCAGCAGCCTGTCCGAGACCCAGTACTTC.

The chain has TRBV7-6 and TRBJ1-3; a weak D match, TRBD1 (6 bases). From germline, CDR1 is SGHVS and CDR2 FNYEAQ. Trimming removed 0 bases at V and 0 bases at J, with 9 bases between. CDR3 length equals 16 residues. In nucleotides, the CDR3 is TGTGCCAGCAGCTTAGCGGGGGCTGACTCTGGAAACACCATATATTTT. Encoded protein: CASSLAGADSGNTIYF.

The V and J genes are TRBV12-5 and TRBJ1-2; 8 bases line up with TRBD1. Germline trimming cut 7 bases from V and 4 bases from J; bases unmatched to any gene: 14. The CDR3 sequence is 16 residues long. The germline CDR1 and CDR2 sequences are LGHNT and FRNRAP. CDR3 sequence: CASALNRDRRSYGYTF. Here the CDR3 DNA reads TGTGCTAGTGCCCTGAACCGGGACAGGAGATCCTATGGCTACACCTTC.

The sample holds one count of this clone. CDR3 nucleotide sequence: TGCAGCGTTGCTGGGACAGTCTCCTACAATGAGCAGTTCTTC. This sequence encodes CSVAGTVSYNEQFF. The chain has TRBV29-1 and TRBJ2-1; 7 bases are a match to TRBD1. Germline V CDR1 and CDR2: SQVTM, ANQGSEA. The CDR3 has 14 residues. J gave up 0 bases and V 4 bases, and 3 bases lay outside the gene matches.

This chain uses TRBV12-5 with TRBJ1-1; TRBD1 agrees at 7 bases. CDR1 is LGHNT, CDR2 FRNRAP, per germline. CDR3 length equals 14 residues. Germline trimming cut 2 bases from V and 5 bases from J; bases unmatched to any gene: 5. CDR3: CASGLTGVVTEAFF. As DNA, the CDR3 is TGTGCTAGTGGTTTGACAGGGGTAGTAACTGAAGCTTTCTTT.

As DNA, the CDR3 is TGCGCCAGCAGCTTGCCCGACTTCGGAAACACCATATATTTT. Its translation: CASSLPDFGNTIYF. V gene TRBV5-1 combines with J gene TRBJ1-3, with D unclear. This CDR3 has 14 residues. With 1 base removed from V and 4 bases from J, the gap between germline ends came to 9 bases. Looked up from germline, CDR1 is SGHRS and CDR2 is YFSETQ.

CDR3 DNA: TGTGCCAGCAGCACGGGACAGGGGGCTACTGAAGCTTTCTTT. Residues: CASSTGQGATEAFF. The rearrangement joins TRBV5-6 to TRBJ1-1; 12 positions agree with TRBD1. CDR3 length: 14 amino acids. Germline V gene lookup returns CDR1 SGHDT and CDR2 YYEEEE. Germline trimming cut 4 bases from V and 5 bases from J; bases unmatched to any gene: 3. Variable domain in full (rest from reference TRBV5-6 and TRBJ1-1): DAGVTQSPTHLIKTRGQQVTLRCSPKSGHDTVSWYQQALGQGPQFIFQYYEEEERQRGNFPDRFSGHQFPNYSSELNVNALLLGDSALYLCASSTGQGATEAFFGQGTRLTVV.

V usage is TRBV28 and J usage is TRBJ2-7; TRBD2 agrees at 7 bases. Germline assignment: CDR1 MDHEN and CDR2 SYDVKM. J lost 2 bases, V lost 8 bases, and 3 bases had no gene match. The CDR3 covers 12 residues. CDR3 in DNA: TGTGCCAGCGGACGGGGGGCCTACGAGCAGTACTTC. It codes for CASGRGAYEQYF. Full variable domain (outside the CDR3, taken from reference TRBV28 and TRBJ2-7): DVKVTQSSRYLVKRTGEKVFLECVQDMDHENMFWYRQDPGLGLRLIYFSYDVKMKEKGDIPEGYSVSREKKERFSLILESASTNQTSMYLCASGRGAYEQYFGPGTRLTVT.

This clone was picked up one time. The chain links TRBV6-1 to TRBJ1-1; 9 nucleotides match TRBD1. This CDR3 has 14 residues. The germline V gene has CDR1 MNHNS and CDR2 SASEGT. With V trimmed by 6 bases and J by 10 bases, 12 bases remained unmatched. Here the CDR3 DNA reads TGTGCCAGCAGCAAGACCGGGACAGGGAGAGGAGCTTTCTTT. Residues: CASSKTGTGRGAFF.

The chain carries TRBV5-1 and TRBJ1-2; 7 positions match TRBD1. The CDR3 totals 14 residues. The trim removed 0 bases at V and 8 bases at J, leaving 7 bases unmatched. Per the germline V gene, CDR1 is SGHRS and CDR2 is YFSETQ. The CDR3 DNA reads TGCGCCAGCAGCTTGGACGCAGGGGGTGGCGGCTACACCTTC. This sequence encodes CASSLDAGGGGYTF. The full variable domain, rest sourced from reference TRBV5-1 and TRBJ1-2, is KAGVTQTPRYLIKTRGQQVTLSCSPISGHRSVSWYQQTPGQGLQFLFEYFSETQRNKGNFPGRFSGRQFSNSRSEMNVSTLELGDSALYLCASSLDAGGGGYTFGSGTRLTVV.

This rearrangement joins TRBV6-5 to TRBJ1-5; 7 bases are shared with TRBD1. CDR3 length: 15 amino acids. V was clipped by 0 bases and J by 5 bases; unmatched bases: 4. The germline gives CDR1 MNHEY, CDR2 SVGAGI. The CDR3 coding sequence is TGTGCCAGCAGTTACTCGACAGGGATCGATCAGCCCCAGCATTTT. This gives the protein CASSYSTGIDQPQHF.

The J gene is TRBJ2-5, the V gene TRBV19; 13 positions agree with TRBD2. The V and J ends lost 3 bases and 2 bases, in that order; junction bases with no gene match: 6. Germline-derived CDR1 and CDR2 are LNHDA and SQIVND (reference sequence). The CDR3 has 17 residues. CDR3 in amino acids: CASSMGLAGLKQETQYF. The CDR3 DNA reads TGTGCCAGTAGTATGGGACTAGCGGGGCTTAAGCAAGAGACCCAGTACTTC.

The chain combines TRBV5-1 with TRBJ2-3, with D perhaps TRBD2 (6 bases). The V and J ends lost 4 bases and 6 bases respectively, with 18 bases between them. The germline gives CDR1 SGHRS, CDR2 YFSETQ. CDR3 size: 15 residues. Here the CDR3 reads CASSPGVAARDTQYF. CDR3 nucleotides: TGCGCCAGCAGCCCCGGGGTAGCGGCACGCGATACGCAGTATTTT.